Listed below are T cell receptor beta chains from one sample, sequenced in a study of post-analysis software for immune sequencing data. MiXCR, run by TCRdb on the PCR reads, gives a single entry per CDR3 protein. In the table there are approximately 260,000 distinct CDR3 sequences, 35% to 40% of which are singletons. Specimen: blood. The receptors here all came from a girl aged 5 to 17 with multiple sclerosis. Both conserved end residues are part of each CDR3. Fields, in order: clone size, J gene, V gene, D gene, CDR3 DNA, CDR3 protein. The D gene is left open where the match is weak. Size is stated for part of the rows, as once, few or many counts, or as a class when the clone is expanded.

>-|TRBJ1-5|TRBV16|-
TGTGCCAGCAGCTCAAACAATCAGCCCCAGCATTTT
CASSSNNQPQHF
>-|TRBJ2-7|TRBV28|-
TGTGCCAGCAGTGACCCGGGACAAGGACCTTACGAGCAGTACTTC
CASSDPGQGPYEQYF
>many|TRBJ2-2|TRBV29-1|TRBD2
TGCAGCGTCCGCGGACTAGCGGGGGGGGACACCGGGGAGCTGTTTTTT
CSVRGLAGGDTGELFF
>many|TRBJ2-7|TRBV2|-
TGTGCCAGCAGTGACGTGAGTTCCCCTCTCGAGCAGTACTTC
CASSDVSSPLEQYF
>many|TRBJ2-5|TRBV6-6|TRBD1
TGTGCCAGCAGCCCCACGCCGGGACAGGAGAAAGAGACCCAGTACTTC
CASSPTPGQEKETQYF
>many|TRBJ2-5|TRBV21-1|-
TGTGCCAGCAGCAAACCGAGGACTAGCGGGAGTCAGACCCAGTACTTC
CASSKPRTSGSQTQYF
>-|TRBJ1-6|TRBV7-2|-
TGTGCCAGCAGCTTACAGGAGACAGGTTCCCTCCACTTT
CASSLQETGSLHF
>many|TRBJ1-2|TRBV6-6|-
TGTGCCAGCAGTTACTCCACACCCAGGGTATCATATGGCTACACCTTC
CASSYSTPRVSYGYTF
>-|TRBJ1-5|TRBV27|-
TGTGCCAGCAGCCCGAGGACAGTTCTCGGGGATAGCAATCAGCCCCAGCATTTT
CASSPRTVLGDSNQPQHF
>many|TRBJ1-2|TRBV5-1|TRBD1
TGCGCCAGCAGCCCAGGGACAGGGTCACAATATGGCTACACCTTC
CASSPGTGSQYGYTF
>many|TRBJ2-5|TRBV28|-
TGTGCCAGCAGTGCCCCGCCGGTGGAGACCCAGTACTTC
CASSAPPVETQYF
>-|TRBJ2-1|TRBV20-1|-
TGCAGTGCTAGGTGGGGTGACCCAAACAATGAGCAGTTCTTC
CSARWGDPNNEQFF
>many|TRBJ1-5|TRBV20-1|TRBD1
TGCAGTGCCCTGGACACGTTCCGCGGGACAGGTCAGCCCCAGCATTTT
CSALDTFRGTGQPQHF
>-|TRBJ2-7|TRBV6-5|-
TGTGCCACCGGGCTGACCTACGAGCAGTACTTC
CATGLTYEQYF
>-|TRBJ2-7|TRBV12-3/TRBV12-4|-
TGTGCCAGCAGTTTAGAGAGCGATGGGACCTACGAGCAGTACTTC
CASSLESDGTYEQYF
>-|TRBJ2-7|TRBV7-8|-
TGTGCCAGCAGCTTACCCACAGGCCCCTACGAGCAGTACTTC
CASSLPTGPYEQYF
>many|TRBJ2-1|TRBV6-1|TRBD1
TGTGCCAGCAGTGACGGCCCCGGGACAGGAGGCCCTCTGATATACAATGAGCAGTTCTTC
CASSDGPGTGGPLIYNEQFF
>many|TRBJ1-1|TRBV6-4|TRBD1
TGTGCCAGCAGTGAGGGGACAGCGAACACTGAAGCTTTCTTT
CASSEGTANTEAFF
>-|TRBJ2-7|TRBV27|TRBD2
TGTGCCAGCACTGCCGGGACTAGCGCCGGCTACGAGCAGTACTTC
CASTAGTSAGYEQYF
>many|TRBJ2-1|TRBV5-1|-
TGCGCCAGCAGCTTGGCGCCAGACCTTAAATACTACAATGAGCAGTTCTTC
CASSLAPDLKYYNEQFF
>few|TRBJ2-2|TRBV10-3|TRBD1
TGTGCCATCAGTGAAGGGGGCCCCGGGGAGCTGTTTTTT
CAISEGGPGELFF
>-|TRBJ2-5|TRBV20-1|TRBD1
TGCAGTGCTAGAGGGGACAGTGGGACCCAGTACTTC
CSARGDSGTQYF
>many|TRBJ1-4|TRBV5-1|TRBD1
TGCGCCAGCAGGACTCGGACAGGGGGCCAGGAAAAACTGTTTTTT
CASRTRTGGQEKLFF
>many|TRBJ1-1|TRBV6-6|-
TGTGCCAGCATTCGCACAGGGAAGCGAACTGAAGCTTTCTTT
CASIRTGKRTEAFF
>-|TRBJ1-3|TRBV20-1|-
TGCAGTGCTAGGGGGGTTAATGCCCTGGAAAACACCATATATTTT
CSARGVNALENTIYF
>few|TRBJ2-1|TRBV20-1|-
TGCAGTGCTAGAGACCCCAGGGCAGGACTCCACAATGAGCAGTTCTTC
CSARDPRAGLHNEQFF
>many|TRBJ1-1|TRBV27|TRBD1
TGTGCCAGCAGTTTACGCAGGGGGGGTGACACTGAAGCTTTCTTT
CASSLRRGGDTEAFF
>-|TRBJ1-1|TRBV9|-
TGTGCCAGCAGCGTAGCCGACACTGAAGCTTTCTTT
CASSVADTEAFF
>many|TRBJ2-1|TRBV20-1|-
TGCAGTGCTAGTGCCCTCTACAATGAGCAGTTCTTC
CSASALYNEQFF
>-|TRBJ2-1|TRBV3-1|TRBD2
TGTGCCAGCAGCCATGGACCGGGGGGGCAAAACAATGAGCAGTTCTTC
CASSHGPGGQNNEQFF
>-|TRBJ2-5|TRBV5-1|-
TGCGCCAGCAGCGGGGACCGGGAGATCCAGTACTTC
CASSGDREIQYF
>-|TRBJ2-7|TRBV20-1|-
TGCAGTGCTAGAGAAACAGGAGTTTACGAGCAGTACTTC
CSARETGVYEQYF
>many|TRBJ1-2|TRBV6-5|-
TGTGCCAGCAGTCCCCCGCGGGGCGCCCCTAACTATGGCTACACCTTC
CASSPPRGAPNYGYTF
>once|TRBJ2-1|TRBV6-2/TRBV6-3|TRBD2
TGTGCCAGCAGTTACGGGACTAGCGGCAATGAGCAGTTCTTC
CASSYGTSGNEQFF
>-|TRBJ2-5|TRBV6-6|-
TGTGCCAGCAGTTACTCACAGGGTACCGGGGAGACCCAGTACTTC
CASSYSQGTGETQYF
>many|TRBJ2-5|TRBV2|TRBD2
TGTGCCAGCAGTGATCGAGCGGGGGACCCTCGGGAGACCCAGTACTTC
CASSDRAGDPRETQYF
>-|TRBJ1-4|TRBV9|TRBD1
TGTGCCAGCAGCGGGGGACAGGATCTCGCAACTAATGAAAAACTGTTTTTT
CASSGGQDLATNEKLFF
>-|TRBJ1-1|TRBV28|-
TGTGCCGGCATCGAGAACACTGAAGCTTTCTTT
CAGIENTEAFF
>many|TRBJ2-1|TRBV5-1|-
TGCGCCAGCAGCAGCAGGGAACACAGAGGCAATGAGCAGTTCTTC
CASSSREHRGNEQFF
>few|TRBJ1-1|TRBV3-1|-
TGTGCCAGCAGAGTGGCAGACATGAACACTGAAGTTTTCTTT
CASRVADMNTEVFF